Following are 22 T cell receptor beta chains from one sample sequenced in a study of graft-versus-host responses after intestinal transplantation. Their antigens are not known. TCRdb keeps only in-frame clones here, not all; method: immunoSEQ multiplex PCR. The sample lists 40,000 to 60,000 clones, less than 85% occurring once. The material was unstimulated CD4+ T cells sorted from spleen or lymph node cells, obtained before transplant. The origin of the receptors is a human donor who was the organ donor for an intestinal transplant.

The V gene is TRBV5-1, the J gene TRBJ2-7, with D unclear. This CDR3 has 16 residues. Per the germline V gene, CDR1 is SGHRS and CDR2 is YFSETQ. V gave up 3 bases and J gave up 1 base, with 17 bases separating them. The DNA of the CDR3 is TGCGCCAGCAGCTACTTTTTTGGTCTCAAATCCTACGAGCAGTACTTC. The encoded protein is CASSYFFGLKSYEQYF. The full variable domain, its missing parts supplied by reference TRBV5-1 and TRBJ2-7, is KAGVTQTPRYLIKTRGQQVTLSCSPISGHRSVSWYQQTPGQGLQFLFEYFSETQRNKGNFPGRFSGRQFSNSRSEMNVSTLELGDSALYLCASSYFFGLKSYEQYFGPGTRLTVT.

The J gene is TRBJ2-3, the V gene TRBV27; D is ambiguous. Germline V gene sequence: CDR1 MNHEY, CDR2 SMNVEV (reference sequence). This CDR3 has 10 amino acids. V lost 10 bases and J lost 6, with 8 bases in between. The CDR3 protein is CATEVDTQYF. DNA of the CDR3: TGTGCCACCGAGGTTGATACGCAGTATTTT.

V gene TRBV5-1 combines with J gene TRBJ2-1, with 7 nucleotides matching TRBD1. This CDR3 has 13 residues. Germline CDR1 and CDR2: SGHRS and YFSETQ. Germline trimming cut 0 bases from V and 6 bases from J; bases unmatched to any gene: 0. CDR3 sequence (DNA): TGCGCCAGCAGCTTGGACAGGGGCAATGAGCAGTTCTTC. Protein sequence: CASSLDRGNEQFF. The full variable domain, with the rest looked up from reference TRBV5-1 and TRBJ2-1, is KAGVTQTPRYLIKTRGQQVTLSCSPISGHRSVSWYQQTPGQGLQFLFEYFSETQRNKGNFPGRFSGRQFSNSRSEMNVSTLELGDSALYLCASSLDRGNEQFFGPGTRLTVL.

This chain links TRBV12-2 with TRBJ2-1; the table's TRBD2 call for D was not verified on the DNA. TRBV12-2 corresponds to a pseudogene. The CDR3 consists of 16 residues. CDR3 residues: CASRERRSSSYNEQLF. The CDR3 bases are TGTGCAAGTCGCGAACGGCGCTCTAGCTCCTACAATGAGCAGCTCTTC.

In this sample, this clone turned up a few times. The chain employs TRBV2 and TRBJ2-7; D is tentatively TRBD1 or TRBD2 (5 bases each). Germline CDR1 reads SNHLY; CDR2 reads FYNNEI. With 5 bases removed from V and 2 bases from J, the gap between germline ends came to 13 bases. This CDR3 comprises 14 residues. CDR3 in amino acids: CASSSGAVPYEQYF. The CDR3 coding sequence is TGTGCCAGCAGTTCCGGGGCGGTCCCCTACGAGCAGTACTTC. The whole variable domain, filled in from reference TRBV2 and TRBJ2-7, reads EPEVTQTPSHQVTQMGQEVILRCVPISNHLYFYWYRQILGQKVEFLVSFYNNEISEKSEIFDDQFSVERPDGSNFTLKIRSTKLEDSAMYFCASSSGAVPYEQYFGPGTRLTVT.

V is TRBV19 and J is TRBJ1-2, with D possibly matching TRBD1 (6 bases). Germline CDR1 and CDR2: LNHDA and SQIVND (reference sequence). Deletions cut 5 bases from V and 4 bases from J, with 11 bases between. This CDR3 has 13 amino acids. The chain's CDR3 is CASSLQGFYGYTF. CDR3 DNA: TGTGCCAGTAGTTTACAGGGATTCTATGGCTACACCTTC.

This clone was found once. The chain has TRBV5-1 and TRBJ2-2; 8 bases are a match to TRBD1. V trimming: 4 bases; J trimming: 6 bases; junction bases outside the gene matches: 5. CDR3 length: 14 residues. Germline CDR1 is SGHRS and CDR2 is YFSETQ. The chain's CDR3 is CASSNRTGSGELFF. The CDR3, as DNA: TGCGCCAGCAGCAACCGGACAGGGTCCGGGGAGCTGTTTTTT.

The rearrangement uses TRBV5-1 and TRBJ2-1; TRBD2 matches at 14 bases. This CDR3 spans 16 amino acids. Trimming took 2 bases from V and 6 from J; bases not matched to a gene: 4. The germline V gene encodes CDR1 SGHRS and CDR2 YFSETQ. The DNA of the CDR3 is TGCGCCAGCAGCTTCACAGGGACTAGCGGGGGCAATGAGCAGTTCTTC. Amino acid sequence: CASSFTGTSGGNEQFF.

The gene calls are TRBV21-1 and TRBJ2-7; the table's D call, TRBD1, has no DNA check behind it. TRBV21-1 is a documented pseudogene. The CDR3 sequence is 16 residues long. CDR3 loop: CASSKVGGTGRYEQYF. The CDR3 bases are TGTGCCAGCAGCAAAGTGGGGGGGACAGGGCGCTACGAGCAGTACTTC.

The chain carries TRBV18 and TRBJ2-5; D is unclear. Per the germline V gene, CDR1 is KGHSH and CDR2 is LQKENI. This CDR3 spans 14 amino acids. V was trimmed by 8 bases and J by 0 bases, leaving 13 bases between them. The CDR3 loop is CASTLSADQETQYF. DNA for the CDR3: TGTGCCAGCACGCTATCGGCGGACCAAGAGACCCAGTACTTC.

The chain has TRBV14 and TRBJ2-1; 8 nucleotides line up with TRBD2. Looked up from germline, CDR1 is SGHDN and CDR2 is FVKESK. The CDR3 spans 16 residues. V trimming: 3 bases; J trimming: 6 bases; junction bases outside the gene matches: 10. In DNA form, the CDR3 reads TGTGCCAGCAGCCAGTCCGGCGGGGGGTCAGGCAATGAGCAGTTCTTC. Its protein product is CASSQSGGGSGNEQFF. The full variable domain, completed using reference TRBV14 and TRBJ2-1, is EAGVTQFPSHSVIEKGQTVTLRCDPISGHDNLYWYRRVMGKEIKFLLHFVKESKQDESGMPNNRFLAERTGGTYSTLKVQPAELEDSGVYFCASSQSGGGSGNEQFFGPGTRLTVL.

In this sample, this clone turned up once. The gene calls are TRBV30 and TRBJ1-6, with D maybe TRBD1 (5 bases). Trimming removed 3 bases at V and 2 bases at J, with 11 bases between. The CDR3 runs to 15 residues. Germline loops: CDR1 GTSNPN, CDR2 SVGIG (reference sequence). DNA of the CDR3: TGTGCCTGGAGCATGAAGACAGCCTATAATTCACCCCTCCACTTT. This sequence encodes CAWSMKTAYNSPLHF.

V usage is TRBV19 and J usage is TRBJ2-5; 13 nucleotides line up with TRBD2. Germline V gene lookup returns CDR1 LNHDA and CDR2 SQIVND (reference sequence). The V gene end was trimmed by 3 bases and the J gene end by 5 bases; junction bases not matched to a gene: 9. This CDR3 has 17 residues. CDR3 protein: CASSMGLAGTSYETQYF. CDR3 DNA: TGTGCCAGTAGTATGGGACTAGCGGGAACAAGCTATGAGACCCAGTACTTC.

J is TRBJ2-3 and V is TRBV6-6; 8 nucleotides match TRBD1. Germline trimming cut 5 bases from V and 11 bases from J; bases unmatched to any gene: 3. Germline loops: CDR1 MNHNY, CDR2 SVGAGI (reference sequence). The length of the CDR3 is 11 residues. CDR3 sequence: CASSLQGVQYF. Here the CDR3 DNA reads TGTGCCAGCAGTCTACAGGGGGTGCAGTATTTT.

The chain links TRBV9 to TRBJ2-3, with 8 nucleotides matching TRBD2. Unmatched junction bases numbered 6, after V lost 0 bases and J lost 3 bases. Germline assignment: CDR1 SGDLS and CDR2 YYNGEE. This CDR3 is 16 amino acids long. The CDR3 here is CASSVAGGPSTDTQYF. The CDR3 nucleotides are TGTGCCAGCAGCGTAGCGGGGGGGCCGAGTACAGATACGCAGTATTTT. Looking up the rest from reference TRBV9 and TRBJ2-3 gives the full variable domain: DSGVTQTPKHLITATGQRVTLRCSPRSGDLSVYWYQQSLDQGLQFLIQYYNGEERAKGNILERFSAQQFPDLHSELNLSSLELGDSALYFCASSVAGGPSTDTQYFGPGTRLTVL.

V gene TRBV9 combines with J gene TRBJ1-2, with D unclear. The V end lost 4 bases, the J end lost 6 bases, and 28 bases lay between the germline ends. The germline V gene has CDR1 SGDLS and CDR2 YYNGEE. CDR3 length equals 18 residues. The CDR3 bases are TGTGCCAGCAGCACCCGGTCGGCCAAGGGTGGGGTCCGCGATGGCTACACCTTC. It translates to CASSTRSAKGGVRDGYTF.

This clone was found a few times. The genes are TRBV9 and TRBJ1-1; tentatively, D is TRBD1 (5 bases). V was clipped by 4 bases and J by 6 bases, with 13 bases between them. This CDR3 is built from 13 residues. Germline V CDR1 and CDR2: SGDLS, YYNGEE. The CDR3 loop reads CASSPRGGAEAFF. CDR3 sequence (DNA): TGTGCCAGCAGCCCTCGTGGGGGGGCTGAAGCTTTCTTT.

On this clone: The junction and the germline gene differ at one end; a read error may be behind it. This chain uses TRBV6-5 with TRBJ1-1, with D hard to call. CDR3 size: 16 residues. The germline CDR1 and CDR2 sequences are MNHEY and SVGAGI. This CDR3 reads CASGYSRAGANTEAFF. The DNA for the CDR3 is TGTGCCAGCGGTTACTCTCGCGCGGGTGCGAACACTGAAGCTTTCTTT.

The chain recombines TRBV5-1 with TRBJ2-5, with 7 bases matching TRBD2. The CDR3 has 14 amino acids. Germline V gives CDR1 SGHRS, CDR2 YFSETQ. J lost 2 bases, V lost 2 bases, and 3 bases had no gene match. The CDR3 loop reads CASSLGTMQETQYF. Written as DNA, the CDR3 is TGCGCCAGCAGCTTAGGGACTATGCAAGAGACCCAGTACTTC.

The J gene is TRBJ1-3, the V gene TRBV5-6; maybe TRBD1 (5 bases). The V gene's germline CDR1 is SGHDT and CDR2 YYEEEE. CDR3 length: 13 residues. Trimming left V 4 bases short and J 8 bases short, with 13 bases between. The CDR3 DNA reads TGTGCCAGCAGCGTCGGGGCTGGGGACACCATATATTTT. This translates into CASSVGAGDTIYF.

The genes are TRBV5-1 and TRBJ2-3; 8 bases map to TRBD1. From germline, CDR1 is SGHRS and CDR2 YFSETQ. CDR3 length: 15 residues. J lost 5 bases, V lost 0 bases, and 5 bases had no gene match. The CDR3 region is CASSLEGQGGDTQYF. CDR3 DNA sequence: TGCGCCAGCAGCTTGGAAGGACAGGGCGGAGATACGCAGTATTTT.

This rearrangement joins TRBV12-5 to TRBJ2-2, with D unresolved. The CDR3 consists of 12 residues. The germline V gene encodes CDR1 LGHNT and CDR2 FRNRAP. Trimming left V 0 bases short and J 5 bases short, with 1 base between. This CDR3 reads CASGLVTGELFF. CDR3 nucleotides: TGTGCTAGTGGTTTGGTAACCGGGGAGCTGTTTTTT.